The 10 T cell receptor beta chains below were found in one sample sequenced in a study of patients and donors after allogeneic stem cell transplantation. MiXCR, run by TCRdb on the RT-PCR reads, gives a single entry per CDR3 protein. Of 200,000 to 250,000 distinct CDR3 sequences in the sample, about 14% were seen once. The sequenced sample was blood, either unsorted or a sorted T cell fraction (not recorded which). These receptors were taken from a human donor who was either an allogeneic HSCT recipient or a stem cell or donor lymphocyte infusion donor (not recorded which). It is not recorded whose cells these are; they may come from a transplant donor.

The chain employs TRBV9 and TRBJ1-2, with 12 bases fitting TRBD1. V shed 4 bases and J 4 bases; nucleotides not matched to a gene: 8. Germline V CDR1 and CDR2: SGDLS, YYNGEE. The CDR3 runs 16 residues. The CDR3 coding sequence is TGTGCCAGCAGCCTTGGGGACAGGGGGCGCGGCTATGGCTACACCTTC. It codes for CASSLGDRGRGYGYTF.

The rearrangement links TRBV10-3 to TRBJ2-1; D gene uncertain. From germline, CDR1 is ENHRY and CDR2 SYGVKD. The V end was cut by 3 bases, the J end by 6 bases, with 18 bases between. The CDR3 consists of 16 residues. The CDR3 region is CAISEDGLETLNEQFF. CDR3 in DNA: TGTGCCATCAGTGAAGATGGCCTAGAGACACTCAATGAGCAGTTCTTC.

The chain's CDR3 is CSASPVGARQETQYF. The CDR3 DNA follows: TGCAGTGCTAGCCCCGTAGGGGCTAGGCAAGAGACCCAGTACTTC. V usage is TRBV20-1 and J usage is TRBJ2-5; TRBD1 might be the D (5 bases). Trimming left V 3 bases short and J 2 bases short, with 16 bases between. The CDR3 consists of 15 residues. Germline CDR1 is DFQATT and CDR2 is SNEGSKA (reference sequence).

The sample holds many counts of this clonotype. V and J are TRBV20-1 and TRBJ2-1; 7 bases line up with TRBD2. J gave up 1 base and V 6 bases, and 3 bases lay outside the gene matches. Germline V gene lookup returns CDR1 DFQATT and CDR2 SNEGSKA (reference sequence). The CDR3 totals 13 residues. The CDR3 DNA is TGCAGTGCCCCAGCGGGGTCCTACAATGAGCAGTTCTTC. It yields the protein CSAPAGSYNEQFF.

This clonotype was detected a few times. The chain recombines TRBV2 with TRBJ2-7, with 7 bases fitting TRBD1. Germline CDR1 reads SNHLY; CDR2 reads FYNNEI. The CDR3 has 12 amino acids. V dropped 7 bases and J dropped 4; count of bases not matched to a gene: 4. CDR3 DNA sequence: TGTGCCAGCACTAGGGACAGTTACGAGCAGTACTTC. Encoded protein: CASTRDSYEQYF.

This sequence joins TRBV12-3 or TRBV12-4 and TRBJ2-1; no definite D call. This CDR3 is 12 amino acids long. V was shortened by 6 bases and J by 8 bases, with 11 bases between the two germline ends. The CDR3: CASSKGSHEQFF. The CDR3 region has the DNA TGTGCCAGCAGCAAGGGTAGCCATGAGCAGTTCTTC.

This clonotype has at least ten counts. The DNA of the CDR3 is TGCGCCAGCAGCGCAGGAGACGGACCCTATGGCTACACCTTC. This codes for CASSAGDGPYGYTF. The genes are TRBV5-1 and TRBJ1-2; D is undetermined. The CDR3 runs 14 residues. Germline-derived CDR1 and CDR2 are SGHRS and YFSETQ. Deletions cut 4 bases from V and 4 bases from J, with 14 bases between.

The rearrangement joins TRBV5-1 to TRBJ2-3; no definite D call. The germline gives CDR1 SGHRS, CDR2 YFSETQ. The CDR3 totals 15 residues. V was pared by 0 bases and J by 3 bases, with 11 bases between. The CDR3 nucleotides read TGCGCCAGCAGCTTGGAGCTGGAAAGGACAGATACGCAGTATTTT. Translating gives CASSLELERTDTQYF.

Written as DNA, the CDR3 is TGTGCCAGCAGCTTAAGGTGGGGGTCGACCTACGAGCAGTACTTC. As protein: CASSLRWGSTYEQYF. This sequence joins TRBV11-2 and TRBJ2-7; D is tentatively TRBD1 or TRBD2 (5 bases each). V lost 2 bases, J lost 2 bases, and 13 bases lay in between. Germline CDR1 SGHAT, CDR2 FQNNGV. The CDR3 sequence is 15 residues long.

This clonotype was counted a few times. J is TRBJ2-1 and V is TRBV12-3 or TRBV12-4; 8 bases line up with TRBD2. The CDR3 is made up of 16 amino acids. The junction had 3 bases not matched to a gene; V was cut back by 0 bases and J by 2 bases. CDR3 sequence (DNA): TGTGCCAGCAGTTTAGCAAGTAGCGGGGCCTACAATGAGCAGTTCTTC. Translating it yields CASSLASSGAYNEQFF.